This TCR beta chain was captured by sequencing in a study of T cells in tuberculosis. Repertoires were generated with immunoSEQ multiplex PCR, while TCRdb's copy carries only in-frame clones and drops some. The sample consists of roughly 19,000 clones, 85% to 90% of them appearing once. Trimming took off 4 bases at V and 8 bases at J, with 11 bases between the two ends. Germline values: CDR1 DFQATT, CDR2 SNEGSKA (reference sequence). The CDR3 covers 11 residues. The V and J genes are TRBV20-1 and TRBJ1-2; no clear D. This TCR derives from a donor between 5 and 29 years old with latent tuberculosis or without tuberculosis infection. The sequencing input was PBMCs. The CDR3 sequence is CSATRLPGYTF. CDR3 bases: TGCAGTGCTACTAGACTGCCGGGCTACACCTTC.